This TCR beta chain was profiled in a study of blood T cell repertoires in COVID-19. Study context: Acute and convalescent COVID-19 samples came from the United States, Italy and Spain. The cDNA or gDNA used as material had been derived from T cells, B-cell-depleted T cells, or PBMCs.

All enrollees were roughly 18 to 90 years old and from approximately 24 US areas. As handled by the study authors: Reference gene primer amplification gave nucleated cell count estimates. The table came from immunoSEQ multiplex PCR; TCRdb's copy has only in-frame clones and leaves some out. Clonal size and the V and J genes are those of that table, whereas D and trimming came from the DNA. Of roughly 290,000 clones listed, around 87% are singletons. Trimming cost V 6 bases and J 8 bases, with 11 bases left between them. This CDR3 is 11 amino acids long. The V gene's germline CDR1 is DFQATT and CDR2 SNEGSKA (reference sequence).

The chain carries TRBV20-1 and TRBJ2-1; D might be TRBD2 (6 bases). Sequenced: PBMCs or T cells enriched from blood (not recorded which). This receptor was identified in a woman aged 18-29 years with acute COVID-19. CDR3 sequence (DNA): TGCAGTGCCCAACGGGAGTATGAGCAGTTCTTC. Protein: CSAQREYEQFF.